One and the same sample provided the 29 T cell receptor beta chains below, sequenced in a study of blood T cells in healthy people across ages. A second 7 to 11 cycle PCR used barcoded and J-beta primers. TCRdb fed the 5' RACE reads into MiXCR, producing one record per CDR3 protein. The sample consists of 1.8 million or so distinct CDR3 sequences, roughly two fifths of them appearing once. The specimen was blood. These receptor sequences come from a human donor in good health.

The chain joins TRBV3-1 to TRBJ2-3; perhaps D is TRBD1 or TRBD2 (5 bases each). Germline V gene lookup returns CDR1 LGHDT and CDR2 YNNKEL (reference sequence). This CDR3 contains 16 residues. Trimming removed 6 bases at V and 3 bases at J, with 19 bases between. The CDR3 protein is CASSNIPGRGTDTQYF. The CDR3 DNA follows: TGTGCCAGCAGTAACATTCCGGGACGGGGAACAGATACGCAGTATTTT.

This clonotype was counted between two and nine times. The gene calls are TRBV12-3 or TRBV12-4 and TRBJ1-2; tentative D call: TRBD1 (6 bases). Trimming took off 5 bases at V and 3 bases at J, with 13 bases between the two ends. The CDR3 is 14 amino acids. This CDR3 reads CASSTGLVDYGYTF. Here the CDR3 DNA reads TGTGCCAGCAGTACAGGGTTGGTCGACTATGGCTACACCTTC.

The genes are TRBV3-1 and TRBJ1-5; tentatively, D is TRBD1 (5 bases). This CDR3 contains 13 residues. Germline V CDR1 and CDR2: LGHDT, YNNKEL (reference sequence). Trimming took off 3 bases at V and 7 bases at J, with 10 bases between the two ends. CDR3 DNA: TGTGCCAGCAGCCACGGACATAAACAGCCCCAGCATTTT. The encoded protein is CASSHGHKQPQHF.

This clonotype was seen more than once but under ten times. J is TRBJ2-1 and V is TRBV11-1; TRBD2 agrees at 10 bases. The CDR3 length is 16 residues. J lost 10 bases, V lost 5 bases, and 14 bases had no gene match. Per the germline V gene, CDR1 is SGHAT and CDR2 is FQDESV (reference sequence). As DNA, the CDR3 is TGTGCCAGCAGCCTCCCTCTAGCGGGGGTTCCGAGGGAGCAGTTCTTC. Translated: CASSLPLAGVPREQFF.

This clonotype came up a few times. The chain couples TRBV5-1 to TRBJ2-4, with 16 positions matching TRBD2. The CDR3 has 14 residues. V lost 3 bases and J lost 14; bases outside the gene matches: 5. Germline lookup yields CDR1 SGHRS and CDR2 YFSETQ. The CDR3 sequence is CASSSGTSGGAEYF. The CDR3 DNA reads as TGCGCCAGCAGCTCCGGGACTAGCGGGGGGGCCGAGTACTTC. Looking up the rest from reference TRBV5-1 and TRBJ2-4 gives the full variable domain: KAGVTQTPRYLIKTRGQQVTLSCSPISGHRSVSWYQQTPGQGLQFLFEYFSETQRNKGNFPGRFSGRQFSNSRSEMNVSTLELGDSALYLCASSSGTSGGAEYFGAGTRLSVL.

This rearrangement joins TRBV25-1 to TRBJ2-7; D unresolved. The V gene lost 0 bases and the J gene lost 6 bases, with 9 bases spanning the gap. The germline V gene encodes CDR1 MGHDK and CDR2 SYGVNS. The CDR3 loop spans 13 amino acids. CDR3 sequence: CASSEYYDIEQYF. CDR3 bases: TGTGCCAGCAGTGAATACTACGATATCGAGCAGTACTTC.

The V call is TRBV20-1, the J call TRBJ2-3, with D uncertain. Trimming pared 3 bases from V and 9 bases from J, leaving 10 bases between. This CDR3 is 11 amino acids long. From germline, CDR1 is DFQATT and CDR2 SNEGSKA (reference sequence). The CDR3 loop reads CSARLIDTQYF. CDR3 bases: TGCAGTGCTAGGTTAATCGACACGCAGTATTTT.

There are a few counts of this clonotype. The CDR3: CSVIGTGWSGYTF. CDR3 nucleotides: TGCAGCGTTATCGGGACAGGGTGGAGTGGCTACACCTTC. The J gene is TRBJ1-2, the V gene TRBV29-1, with 9 bases that match TRBD1. The germline V gene encodes CDR1 SQVTM and CDR2 ANQGSEA. The V gene end was trimmed by 5 bases and the J gene end by 7 bases; junction bases not matched to a gene: 8. The CDR3 is 13 amino acids.

This chain joins TRBV29-1 and TRBJ1-5, with D possibly TRBD1 on 5 matching bases. Germline assignment: CDR1 SQVTM and CDR2 ANQGSEA. Trimming stripped 4 bases from V and 5 bases from J, with 12 bases between. The CDR3 loop spans 13 amino acids. Here the CDR3 reads CSVAGGEDQPQHF. The CDR3 DNA reads TGCAGCGTTGCAGGAGGGGAGGATCAGCCCCAGCATTTT.

There are a few counts of this clonotype. The rearrangement uses TRBV3-1 and TRBJ2-3; 8 bases agree with TRBD2. Unmatched junction bases numbered 5, after V lost 4 bases and J lost 2 bases. The CDR3 is 15 amino acids. Germline loops: CDR1 LGHDT, CDR2 YNNKEL (reference sequence). CDR3 nucleotides: TGTGCCAGCAGCCGAGGCGGGGGGATCACAGATACGCAGTATTTT. As protein: CASSRGGGITDTQYF.

The chain combines TRBV20-1 with TRBJ2-1; D perhaps matches TRBD2 (6 bases). CDR1 and CDR2 from the germline V gene are DFQATT and SNEGSKA (reference sequence). Trimming stripped 0 bases from V and 0 bases from J, with 15 bases between. The CDR3 is made up of 17 amino acids. In DNA, the CDR3 is TGCAGTGCTAGAGATCTCGAGGGACTCGACTCCTACAATGAGCAGTTCTTC. Residues: CSARDLEGLDSYNEQFF.

The rearrangement uses TRBV5-8 and TRBJ2-5; TRBD2 matches at 7 bases. Germline trimming cut 4 bases from V and 4 bases from J; bases unmatched to any gene: 10. The CDR3 is made up of 15 amino acids. Germline CDR1 reads SGHTS; CDR2 reads YDEGEE. The CDR3 DNA sequence: TGTGCCAGCAGCGGTAACGGGGGGTTGGGAGAGACCCAGTACTTC. It yields the protein CASSGNGGLGETQYF.

The rearrangement uses TRBV4-2 and TRBJ2-5; D is perhaps TRBD1 or TRBD2 (5 bases each). Trimming stripped 0 bases from V and 2 bases from J, with 10 bases between. From germline, CDR1 is LGHNA and CDR2 YNFKEQ. This CDR3 has 15 amino acids. This CDR3 reads CASSQDRGWQETQYF. Written as DNA, the CDR3 is TGTGCCAGCAGCCAAGACCGGGGCTGGCAAGAGACCCAGTACTTC.

This clonotype was counted between two and nine times. V and J are TRBV5-1 and TRBJ2-7, with D possibly TRBD2 on 6 matching bases. V was clipped by 1 base and J by 2 bases, with 10 bases between them. The CDR3 runs to 14 residues. The V gene's germline CDR1 is SGHRS and CDR2 YFSETQ. The chain's CDR3 is CASSLFSGTYEQYF. CDR3 in DNA: TGCGCCAGCAGCTTGTTTAGCGGTACCTACGAGCAGTACTTC.

This clonotype was seen a handful of times. The chain is built from TRBV21-1 and TRBJ1-2; no check of the table's D call, TRBD1, against the DNA was made. TRBV21-1 is designated a pseudogene. The CDR3 sequence is 19 residues long. For the CDR3, the DNA is TGTGCCAGCAGCAACCCCAGGGAAATATCAACTATGGCTCACTATGGCTACACCTTC. This sequence encodes CASSNPREISTMAHYGYTF.

The chain carries TRBV20-1 and TRBJ1-1; no definite D call. CDR1 is DFQATT and CDR2 is SNEGSKA in the germline V gene (reference sequence). The CDR3 covers 14 residues. V was trimmed by 3 bases and J by 6 bases, leaving 17 bases between them. In nucleotides, the CDR3 is TGCAGTGCTAGGGAATCCCCAACGGACGCTGAAGCTTTCTTT. Translating gives CSARESPTDAEAFF.

The V and J genes are TRBV9 and TRBJ2-1; 8 bases fit TRBD1. Trimming took 2 bases from V and 8 from J; bases not matched to a gene: 9. Per germline, CDR1 SGDLS and CDR2 YYNGEE. The CDR3 has 15 amino acids. CDR3 sequence reads: CASSVRQGQYDEQFF. The CDR3 nucleotides are TGTGCCAGCAGCGTCCGACAGGGGCAGTACGATGAGCAGTTCTTC.

This clonotype was detected only a few times. The V gene is TRBV4-1, the J gene TRBJ2-3; 7 positions match TRBD2. Germline-derived CDR1 and CDR2 are MGHRA and YSYEKL. J was trimmed by 2 bases and V by 4 bases; bases with no gene match: 9. This CDR3 spans 16 amino acids. CDR3 amino acids: CASSPVGSGATDTQYF. In nucleotides, the CDR3 is TGCGCCAGCAGCCCCGTTGGCAGCGGGGCCACAGATACGCAGTATTTT.

The chain uses TRBV20-1 and TRBJ2-7; D is unclear. The CDR3 spans 10 residues. Per germline, CDR1 DFQATT and CDR2 SNEGSKA (reference sequence). V lost 6 bases and J 3 bases, leaving 6 bases between the germline ends. CDR3 amino acids: CSALYYEQYF. The CDR3 bases are TGCAGTGCATTATACTACGAGCAGTACTTC.

The V gene is TRBV11-2, the J gene TRBJ2-3; D perhaps matches TRBD2 (7 bases). The germline V gene has CDR1 SGHAT and CDR2 FQNNGV. There are 15 residues in the CDR3. V was pared by 3 bases and J by 4 bases, with 14 bases between. CDR3 sequence reads: CASSFRGRGPDTQYF. The CDR3 DNA is TGTGCCAGCAGCTTTAGGGGGAGGGGTCCAGATACGCAGTATTTT.

The chain joins TRBV20-1 to TRBJ1-1, with 10 bases aligning to TRBD1. The ends lost 5 bases at V and 10 bases at J; junction bases unmatched: 4. Germline V CDR1 and CDR2: DFQATT, SNEGSKA (reference sequence). CDR3 size: 11 residues. In DNA form, the CDR3 reads TGCAGTGCTGGGGACAGGGGTCGAGCTTTCTTT. Translated, it gives CSAGDRGRAFF.

The rearrangement joins TRBV12-3 or TRBV12-4 to TRBJ2-4; the match to TRBD1 covers 7 bases. Trimming cost V 6 bases and J 3 bases; bases outside gene matches: 8. The CDR3 totals 15 residues. CDR3 DNA: TGTGCCAGCAGCCTTGACAGGGACGGCAAAAACATTCAGTACTTC. Protein sequence: CASSLDRDGKNIQYF.

Written as DNA, the CDR3 is TGCAGTGCTAGAGAGGGACCTCCCGGACAGCCCCAGCATTTT. Translation gives CSAREGPPGQPQHF. The chain is built from TRBV20-1 and TRBJ1-5; D possibly corresponds to TRBD1 (5 bases). The V gene lost 0 bases and the J gene lost 7 bases, with 13 bases spanning the gap. Germline V gene data show CDR1 as DFQATT and CDR2 as SNEGSKA (reference sequence). This CDR3 has 14 residues.

This chain links TRBV28 with TRBJ2-4; 7 nucleotides line up with TRBD1. The CDR3 runs 14 residues. The germline gives CDR1 MDHEN, CDR2 SYDVKM. Trimming cost V 10 bases and J 4 bases; bases outside gene matches: 10. CDR3 coding DNA: TGTGCCACCAATCCCGGGACAGCGAAAAACATTCAGTACTTC. Amino acid sequence: CATNPGTAKNIQYF.

CDR3 sequence (DNA): TGTGCCAGCAGCCCCCACACGGCGGTGGAGACCCAGTACTTC. This translates into CASSPHTAVETQYF. This chain uses TRBV11-1 with TRBJ2-5; D is undetermined. The CDR3 totals 14 residues. The V gene's germline CDR1 is SGHAT and CDR2 FQDESV (reference sequence). V lost 5 bases and J 5 bases, leaving 15 bases between the germline ends. The variable domain in full, with the rest retrieved from reference TRBV11-1 and TRBJ2-5, is EAEVAQSPRYKITEKSQAVAFWCDPISGHATLYWYRQILGQGPELLVQFQDESVVDDSQLPKDRFSAERLKGVDSTLKIQPAELGDSAMYLCASSPHTAVETQYFGPGTRLLVL.

V and J are TRBV10-3 and TRBJ1-1; D gene unclear. The germline V gene has CDR1 ENHRY and CDR2 SYGVKD. This CDR3 has 15 residues. V lost 1 base and J lost 1, with 10 bases in between. The CDR3 loop reads CAISELGNGNTEAFF. The CDR3 bases are TGTGCCATCAGTGAGTTGGGGAATGGGAACACTGAAGCTTTCTTT.

The sample holds a few counts of this clonotype. This chain connects TRBV7-2 to TRBJ2-5; TRBD1 aligns across 9 bases. The DNA end is more similar to TRBJ2-7, so the J call may be wrong. Germline V gene sequence: CDR1 SGHTA, CDR2 FQGNSA. The CDR3 contains 14 residues. CDR3 region: CASSLRGQGGEQYF. The CDR3 DNA follows: TGTGCCAGCAGCTTAAGGGGACAGGGAGGCGAGCAGTACTTC.

This clonotype appeared once. The J gene is TRBJ1-5, the V gene TRBV7-8; D gene unclear. The CDR3 extends over 15 amino acids. The V and J ends lost 5 bases and 5 bases respectively, with 16 bases between them. The germline gives CDR1 SGHVS, CDR2 FQNEAQ. In DNA form, the CDR3 reads TGTGCCAGCAGCCCCGCAAGGGTCCTATATCAGCCCCAGCATTTT. As protein: CASSPARVLYQPQHF.

In its sample, this clonotype was seen a few times. The chain joins TRBV7-9 to TRBJ2-3, with 10 bases identical to TRBD1. CDR1 is SEHNR and CDR2 is FQNEAQ in the germline V gene (reference sequence). This CDR3 has 16 residues. V lost 1 base, J lost 1 base, and 2 bases stayed unmatched. The CDR3 region is CASSLGTGGRTDTQYF. The CDR3 DNA sequence: TGTGCCAGCAGCTTAGGGACAGGGGGTCGCACAGATACGCAGTATTTT.